These T cell receptor beta chains were read from a single sample in a study of response to subunit inactivated influenza vaccine. TCRdb analysed the RT-PCR reads with MiXCR anew, one entry per CDR3 protein. The table shows 250,000 to 350,000 distinct CDR3 sequences, with around 20% occurring only once. The specimen comprised PBMCs from blood, sampled less than 22 months after vaccination. These receptors came from a man aged 50 to 75 who received an inactivated influenza vaccine. Each CDR3 is given with its conserved first and last residue. D genes are given only for firm matches. Some rows mark clone size as missing; the rest say once, few, many or name a class of expanded clone.

V: TRBV9
J: TRBJ2-7
length: 14
D: .
size: few
CDR3: CASSVSPRSYEQYF
DNA: TGTGCCAGCAGCGTATCCCCACGATCCTACGAGCAGTACTTC

V: TRBV18
J: TRBJ1-3
length: 17
D: .
size: .
CDR3: CASSHLAAGGSGNTIYF
DNA: TGTGCCAGCTCACATTTGGCCGCTGGGGGATCTGGAAACACCATATATTTT

V: TRBV4-3
J: TRBJ2-5
length: 14
D: TRBD1
size: once
CDR3: CASSRWTGRETQYF
DNA: TGCGCCAGCAGCCGGTGGACAGGGCGCGAGACCCAGTACTTC

V: TRBV5-1
J: TRBJ2-3
length: 15
D: TRBD2
size: .
CDR3: CASSLGLAGADTQYF
DNA: TGCGCCAGCAGCTTGGGACTAGCGGGGGCGGATACGCAGTATTTT

V: TRBV20-1
J: TRBJ1-5
length: 14
D: .
size: .
CDR3: CSAQRGSTEQPQHF
DNA: TGCAGTGCCCAGAGGGGCAGTACGGAGCAGCCCCAGCATTTT

V: TRBV10-3
J: TRBJ2-7
length: 13
D: .
size: many
CDR3: CAISESAYYEQYF
DNA: TGTGCCATCAGTGAGTCTGCCTACTACGAGCAGTACTTC

V: TRBV30
J: TRBJ2-3
length: 16
D: TRBD1
size: .
CDR3: CAWKRQGAKYADTQYF
DNA: TGTGCCTGGAAAAGACAGGGGGCGAAATACGCAGATACGCAGTATTTT

V: TRBV18
J: TRBJ1-2
length: 13
D: .
size: many
CDR3: CASSPVMNYGYTF
DNA: TGTGCCAGCTCGCCAGTGATGAACTATGGCTACACCTTC

V: TRBV12-3/TRBV12-4
J: TRBJ1-5
length: 12
D: .
size: .
CDR3: CASKGSNQPQHF
DNA: TGTGCCAGCAAAGGGTCCAATCAGCCCCAGCATTTT

V: TRBV9
J: TRBJ2-1
length: 13
D: .
size: few
CDR3: CASSVDWYNEQFF
DNA: TGTGCCAGCAGCGTAGACTGGTACAATGAGCAGTTCTTC

V: TRBV30
J: TRBJ1-1
length: 14
D: .
size: .
CDR3: CAWSVGGRGTEAFF
DNA: TGTGCCTGGAGTGTTGGGGGAAGAGGCACTGAAGCTTTCTTT

V: TRBV5-1
J: TRBJ2-3
length: 16
D: TRBD1
size: .
CDR3: CASRSTGTGVGDTQYF
DNA: TGCGCCAGCAGAAGTACCGGGACAGGGGTTGGAGATACGCAGTATTTT

V: TRBV20-1
J: TRBJ1-2
length: 14
D: .
size: many
CDR3: CSARAPARDYGYTF
DNA: TGCAGTGCTAGGGCCCCCGCCCGTGACTATGGCTACACCTTC

V: TRBV30
J: TRBJ2-5
length: 12
D: .
size: .
CDR3: CAWSVERETQYF
DNA: TGTGCCTGGAGTGTTGAACGAGAGACCCAGTACTTC

V: TRBV5-1
J: TRBJ2-1
length: 16
D: .
size: .
CDR3: CASSRSDRTDNNEQFF
DNA: TGCGCCAGCAGCCGGTCCGACAGGACAGACAACAATGAGCAGTTCTTC

V: TRBV12-3/TRBV12-4
J: TRBJ1-6
length: 15
D: TRBD1
size: .
CDR3: CASSLETGGRSPLHF
DNA: TGTGCCAGCAGTCTTGAGACAGGGGGCAGATCACCCCTCCACTTT

V: TRBV6-2/TRBV6-3
J: TRBJ2-1
length: 17
D: .
size: few
CDR3: CASRQKPGEDFDNEQFF
DNA: TGTGCCAGCAGACAAAAGCCGGGAGAGGATTTCGACAATGAGCAGTTCTTC

V: TRBV6-1
J: TRBJ2-2
length: 15
D: TRBD1
size: many
CDR3: CASLTGAANTGELFF
DNA: TGTGCCAGCCTAACAGGGGCCGCGAACACCGGGGAGCTGTTTTTT

V: TRBV5-1
J: TRBJ1-1
length: 14
D: .
size: few
CDR3: CASSLENVYTEAFF
DNA: TGCGCCAGCAGCTTGGAAAACGTTTACACTGAAGCTTTCTTT

V: TRBV7-3
J: TRBJ1-4
length: 15
D: .
size: .
CDR3: CASSPPAEIREKLFF
DNA: TGTGCCAGCAGCCCCCCGGCAGAGATACGCGAAAAACTGTTTTTT

V: TRBV11-2
J: TRBJ2-1
length: 15
D: TRBD1
size: .
CDR3: CASSEGASSNNEQFF
DNA: TGTGCCAGCAGCGAGGGGGCCTCCTCCAACAATGAGCAGTTCTTC

V: TRBV19
J: TRBJ1-1
length: 15
D: .
size: .
CDR3: CASSIAGGYGTEAFF
DNA: TGTGCCAGTAGTATAGCAGGAGGGTACGGAACTGAAGCTTTCTTT

V: TRBV5-1
J: TRBJ1-1
length: 14
D: .
size: many
CDR3: CASSLEVANTEAFF
DNA: TGCGCCAGCAGCTTGGAGGTCGCGAACACTGAAGCTTTCTTT

V: TRBV19
J: TRBJ2-3
length: 11
D: .
size: .
CDR3: CATQDRDTQYF
DNA: TGTGCCACGCAGGACCGAGATACGCAGTATTTT

V: TRBV11-1
J: TRBJ1-3
length: 18
D: .
size: few
CDR3: CASSPEGPQSLSGNTIYF
DNA: TGTGCCAGCAGCCCCGAAGGTCCTCAGAGCCTCTCTGGAAACACCATATATTTT

V: TRBV20-1
J: TRBJ1-2
length: 13
D: TRBD1
size: .
CDR3: CSATDRGHYGYTF
DNA: TGCAGTGCGACGGACAGGGGGCACTATGGCTACACCTTC

V: TRBV6-2/TRBV6-3
J: TRBJ2-3
length: 11
D: .
size: .
CDR3: CASSLHGTQYF
DNA: TGTGCCAGCAGTTTGCACGGTACGCAGTATTTT

V: TRBV20-1
J: TRBJ2-2
length: 14
D: TRBD2
size: .
CDR3: CSAPGLAGAGELFF
DNA: TGCAGTGCCCCGGGACTAGCGGGAGCCGGGGAGCTGTTTTTT

V: TRBV20-1
J: TRBJ2-7
length: 15
D: .
size: .
CDR3: CSARDWGTAVYEQYF
DNA: TGCAGTGCTAGAGATTGGGGGACTGCCGTTTACGAGCAGTACTTC

V: TRBV12-3/TRBV12-4
J: TRBJ1-1
length: 13
D: TRBD1
size: many
CDR3: CASSEQGFTEAFF
DNA: TGTGCCAGCAGTGAACAGGGGTTCACTGAAGCTTTCTTT

V: TRBV10-3
J: TRBJ1-3
length: 13
D: .
size: .
CDR3: CAILASSGNTIYF
DNA: TGTGCCATCCTAGCGAGCTCTGGAAACACCATATATTTT

V: TRBV4-2
J: TRBJ2-7
length: 13
D: .
size: few
CDR3: CASSPGSAYEQYF
DNA: TGTGCCAGCAGCCCCGGGAGCGCCTACGAGCAGTACTTC

V: TRBV5-1
J: TRBJ2-1
length: 12
D: .
size: few
CDR3: CASSLGKGEQFF
DNA: TGCGCCAGCAGCTTGGGTAAGGGTGAGCAGTTCTTC

V: TRBV7-9
J: TRBJ1-2
length: 11
D: .
size: few
CDR3: CASSSEDGYTF
DNA: TGTGCCAGCAGCTCTGAGGATGGCTACACCTTC

V: TRBV5-1
J: TRBJ2-3
length: 16
D: .
size: .
CDR3: CASSLVLGGSTDTQYF
DNA: TGCGCCAGCAGCTTGGTACTCGGGGGTAGCACAGATACGCAGTATTTT

V: TRBV4-2
J: TRBJ1-1
length: 11
D: .
size: .
CDR3: CASSPGIEAFF
DNA: TGTGCCAGCAGCCCGGGGATTGAAGCTTTCTTT

V: TRBV28
J: TRBJ2-1
length: 15
D: .
size: .
CDR3: CASRPMDSSYNEQFF
DNA: TGTGCCAGCAGACCCATGGACAGCTCCTACAATGAGCAGTTCTTC

V: TRBV12-3/TRBV12-4
J: TRBJ1-6
length: 16
D: .
size: .
CDR3: CASSSTIYSYNSPLHF
DNA: TGTGCCAGCAGTTCCACCATTTATAGTTATAATTCACCCCTCCACTTT

V: TRBV6-5
J: TRBJ1-4
length: 15
D: .
size: many
CDR3: CASSSGSTTNEKLFF
DNA: TGTGCCAGCAGTTCCGGGTCTACAACTAATGAAAAACTGTTTTTT

V: TRBV12-3/TRBV12-4
J: TRBJ2-5
length: 14
D: TRBD2
size: few
CDR3: CASSHLAVQETQYF
DNA: TGTGCCAGCAGTCATCTAGCGGTACAAGAGACCCAGTACTTC

V: TRBV20-1
J: TRBJ1-6
length: 12
D: .
size: few
CDR3: CSARSPNSPLHF
DNA: TGCAGTGCTCGGTCCCCGAATTCACCCCTCCACTTT

V: TRBV6-1
J: TRBJ1-3
length: 15
D: TRBD1
size: few
CDR3: CASRLTGVSGNTIYF
DNA: TGTGCCAGCAGGCTTACAGGGGTTTCTGGAAACACCATATATTTT

V: TRBV20-1
J: TRBJ2-5
length: 15
D: .
size: few
CDR3: CSARDFYGSGETQYF
DNA: TGCAGTGCTAGAGATTTTTACGGGAGTGGAGAGACCCAGTACTTC

V: TRBV3-1
J: TRBJ1-1
length: 15
D: .
size: many
CDR3: CASSQDPRGGTEAFF
DNA: TGTGCCAGCAGCCAAGATCCTCGGGGTGGAACTGAAGCTTTCTTT

V: TRBV5-1
J: TRBJ1-2
length: 13
D: .
size: many
CDR3: CASREGQNYGYTF
DNA: TGCGCCAGCAGAGAAGGACAGAACTATGGCTACACCTTC

V: TRBV29-1
J: TRBJ2-3
length: 13
D: TRBD1
size: .
CDR3: CSVRGQGTDTQYF
DNA: TGCAGCGTGCGAGGACAGGGTACAGATACGCAGTATTTT

V: TRBV12-3/TRBV12-4
J: TRBJ1-2
length: 13
D: .
size: many
CDR3: CASSLQGGYGYTF
DNA: TGTGCCAGCAGTCTACAGGGCGGTTATGGCTACACCTTC

V: TRBV10-3
J: TRBJ2-1
length: 19
D: TRBD1
size: .
CDR3: CAISDPVGEGTGVLNEQFF
DNA: TGTGCCATCAGTGACCCAGTCGGGGAGGGGACAGGGGTACTCAATGAGCAGTTCTTC

V: TRBV4-1
J: TRBJ1-4
length: 14
D: .
size: .
CDR3: CASSQRGGDEKLFF
DNA: TGCGCCAGCAGCCAAAGGGGGGGGGATGAAAAACTGTTTTTT

V: TRBV5-1
J: TRBJ1-1
length: 14
D: .
size: few
CDR3: CASSLTDGRSEAFF
DNA: TGCGCCAGCAGCTTAACGGACGGACGGAGTGAAGCTTTCTTT

V: TRBV7-2
J: TRBJ1-5
length: 13
D: .
size: .
CDR3: CASSSDQGQPQHF
DNA: TGTGCCAGCAGCTCCGATCAGGGTCAGCCCCAGCATTTT

V: TRBV28
J: TRBJ2-7
length: 15
D: TRBD2
size: .
CDR3: CASSPLSGGLGEQYF
DNA: TGTGCCAGCAGTCCTCTATCGGGGGGACTCGGCGAGCAGTACTTC

V: TRBV5-6
J: TRBJ1-6
length: 12
D: .
size: many
CDR3: CASSSDNSPLHF
DNA: TGTGCCAGCAGCTCGGATAATTCACCCCTCCACTTT

V: TRBV7-2
J: TRBJ1-5
length: 15
D: .
size: many
CDR3: CASSLSGTSNQPQHF
DNA: TGTGCCAGCAGCTTATCGGGGACTAGCAATCAGCCCCAGCATTTT

V: TRBV10-3
J: TRBJ2-1
length: 15
D: .
size: .
CDR3: CAITAGNLGYNEQFF
DNA: TGTGCCATCACCGCCGGGAATCTTGGCTACAATGAGCAGTTCTTC

V: TRBV11-2
J: TRBJ1-4
length: 18
D: .
size: .
CDR3: CASSLFGGQSTTNEKLFF
DNA: TGTGCCAGCAGCTTATTCGGAGGACAGAGCACAACTAATGAAAAACTGTTTTTT

V: TRBV29-1
J: TRBJ2-7
length: 12
D: TRBD1
size: few
CDR3: CSARDRASEQYF
DNA: TGCAGCGCCCGGGACAGGGCAAGCGAGCAGTACTTC

V: TRBV3-1
J: TRBJ1-5
length: 13
D: .
size: many
CDR3: CASSHNSNQPQHF
DNA: TGTGCCAGCAGCCACAATAGCAATCAGCCCCAGCATTTT

V: TRBV4-3
J: TRBJ2-2
length: 17
D: TRBD1
size: .
CDR3: CASSPDPDRGQSGELFF
DNA: TGCGCCAGCAGCCCCGACCCGGACAGGGGTCAATCCGGGGAGCTGTTTTTT